The clone carrying this T cell receptor (beta chain) was counted only a few times. Its antigen is currently unknown. This entry belongs to a study of beta chain features in type 1 diabetes. The study reverse transcribed the entire isolated RNA, so it sequenced expressed TCRB transcripts. For naive, central memory and regulatory T cell samples, reads averaged roughly 3.7 million. Libraries were prepared by immunoSEQ multiplex PCR; TCRdb keeps only in-frame clonotypes and omits some of them. The repertoire holds more than 150,000 clones, roughly 9.1% seen once, with over 2% in the top ten. General observations from the study: Insertions were fewer and deletions more numerous at VDJ junctions in type 1 diabetes patients.

This CDR3 is 15 amino acids long. The germline V and J ends were trimmed by 4 bases and 7 bases, with 17 bases remaining between them. Germline V CDR1 and CDR2: SGHAT, FQNNGV. This TCR derives from a young woman in good health. V gene TRBV11-2 combines with J gene TRBJ2-1, with TRBD2 as a possible D gene (6 bases). The sequenced sample was central memory CD4+ T cells from blood. The CDR3 DNA is TGTGCCAGCAGCTATGAGGACCGGACTACTAATGAGCAGTTCTTC. Protein product: CASSYEDRTTNEQFF.